This TCR beta chain came from a study of blood T cell repertoires in COVID-19 (TCRdb year 2020). Regarding the research as a whole: Samples from collaborators originated in the United States, Italy and Spain and spanned both the acute and convalescent phases of COVID-19. The prospective study material was composed of cDNA or gDNA derived from T cells, B-cell-depleted T cells, or PBMCs. Deeply sampled blood TCRbeta repertoires from subjects exposed to, actively infected with, or recovered from COVID-19 were included in the dataset. The repertoires were released in a freely available public database meant as a resource for research on the immune response to SARS-CoV-2. Samples came from the ongoing ImmuneRACE study (first 160 participants) plus 1,254 subjects from 6 global collaborators. Sample metadata almost always included a de-identified subject ID, COVID-19 status, age in years and sex. Where HLA class I and class II types were available, the types were taken from metadata supplied by the sample provider, not from assay-based typing.

A word on this clone: Its antigen remains undetermined. Nothing much larger sits one base from this clone, and base qualities are not available.

The full study reports these points: The amount of clinical and demographic metadata varied by source and participant and was provided uncurated.

From V the trimming removes 4 bases and from J it removes 3 bases, while the gene matches leave 6 bases of the junction unaccounted for. Reading from cysteine to phenylalanine, the CDR3 counts 15 amino acids. The only DNA kept is the CDR3, 45 bases in frame from the first base. Based on the germline V gene, the CDR1 and CDR2 sequences are SGHNT and YENEEA. The immunoSEQ Assay, a bias-controlled multiplex PCR, was used to amplify TCRbeta CDR3 regions from genomic DNA. Per the source publication's procedure: Within the assay, amplification of reference gene primers was used to estimate how many nucleated cells each sample contained. To quantify the absolute abundance of each unique TCRbeta CDR3 rearrangement, sequence reads were collapsed and filtered. For each sample, productive Simpson clonality was calculated as the square root of Simpson's diversity index across productive rearrangements. TCRdb re-hosts the immuneACCESS table, in-frame sequences only. Its copies lack some clones; in the studies checked, an unresolved V gene accounts for under half of them, and the cause for the rest is not known. V, J and clone size are taken as reported in that table, and D and trimming were inferred from the DNA itself. Recorded for this sample are about 160,000 clones; over 70% of them occurred a single time. The ten top clones hold about 5.3% of the sample.

In the prospective study, participants were about 18 to 95 years old, resided in under 30 geographic areas of the United States, and were enrolled through a virtual design. To assign participants to cohorts, the prospective study relied on clinical history that participants themselves reported in a screening survey and a study questionnaire. In the prospective study, whole blood, serum and a nasopharyngeal or oropharyngeal swab were collected from each participant by mobile phlebotomists. Participants in the prospective study had the option to provide additional blood draws and questionnaires over a roughly 2-month period. Blood samples from the prospective study were shipped frozen or at room temperature prior to DNA extraction.

This receptor chain uses TRBV11-3 and TRBJ2-1, with 7 bases in between that match TRBD2. The sequence was obtained from a woman aged 40 to 55 with acute COVID-19. Sample: PBMCs or T cells enriched from blood (not recorded which). The DNA is as follows: TGTGCCAGCAGCTCCCGAGGCGGGGGCTACAATGAGCAGTTCTTC. Protein translation: CASSSRGGGYNEQFF.